This T cell receptor (beta chain) was recorded in a study of T cell repertoires in cytomegalovirus infection. Study details: Indications came from public TCR beta signatures; they pointed to CMV infection and to a matching HLA type. General study findings and limits: The ex vivo response was dominated by HLA-C-restricted CMV-specific TCR beta clonotypes. Of the TCR beta families, the public ones yielded a cumulative frequency that identified carriers of CMV plus the relevant HLA.

There are a few counts of this clonotype. Its antigen is undetermined. Per germline, CDR1 MNHNY and CDR2 SVGAGI (reference sequence). The CDR3 has 15 amino acids. V was shortened by 6 bases and J by 4 bases, with 18 bases between the two germline ends. One entry per CDR3 protein results from TCRdb running MiXCR on the reads. Found here are 250,000 to 300,000 distinct CDR3 sequences, about 25% of them singletons; the top ten hold about 15%. The receptor comes from a human donor in good health (CMV status not recorded). Some clones in this sample may be carry-over from other donors' samples. Material for sequencing was PBMCs. This chain uses TRBV6-6 with TRBJ2-5; D possibly uses TRBD1 or TRBD2 (5 bases each). CDR3 DNA: TGTGCCAGCAGCGATATTCCGGGACCGGGAGAGACCCAGTACTTC. It is translated as CASSDIPGPGETQYF.